A single sample gave rise to the 15 T cell receptor beta chains below, sequenced in a study of blood T cell repertoires in COVID-19. The method was immunoSEQ multiplex PCR; TCRdb's version includes in-frame clones alone and lacks a portion of them. The profile shows more than 120,000 clones, around 84% of them singletons. Source material: peripheral blood. These receptor sequences come from a human donor with acute or convalescent COVID-19. The donor label of this sample is uncertain.

The CDR3: CASSLDPELNSPLHF. For the CDR3, the DNA is TGTGCCAGCAGCTTGGATCCGGAGTTAAATTCACCCCTCCACTTT. The chain carries TRBV5-4 and TRBJ1-6; D gene ambiguous. Trimming stripped 0 bases from V and 7 bases from J, with 11 bases between. The CDR3 runs 15 residues. The germline V gene encodes CDR1 SGHNT and CDR2 YYREEE (reference sequence).

The DNA for the CDR3 is TGCGCCAGCAGCCACGGACAGAGTGGCGAGCAGTACTTC. Translating gives CASSHGQSGEQYF. The chain links TRBV5-1 to TRBJ2-7; D is possibly TRBD1 (6 bases). CDR1 is SGHRS, CDR2 YFSETQ, per germline. CDR3 length: 13 amino acids. V was clipped by 4 bases and J by 6 bases, with 14 bases between them.

The V and J genes are TRBV15 and TRBJ1-4; weak D call: TRBD1 (6 bases). Germline CDR1 is LNHNV and CDR2 is YYDKDF (reference sequence). V lost 6 bases to trimming and J lost 5 bases, with 10 bases between them. The CDR3 runs 13 residues. The CDR3 loop is CATSDRRNEKLFF. The CDR3 region has the DNA TGTGCCACCAGTGACAGGCGGAATGAAAAACTGTTTTTT.

The chain joins TRBV10-1 to TRBJ2-2, with D possibly TRBD2 on 6 matching bases. The CDR3 is 16 amino acids. The germline gives CDR1 WNHNN, CDR2 SYGVQD (reference sequence). V gave up 8 bases and J gave up 5 bases, with 21 bases separating them. CDR3 in DNA: TGCGCCAGCCACCGCGGGGAGGCTGATGGTACCGGGGAGCTGTTTTTT. Its translation is CASHRGEADGTGELFF.

V and J are TRBV7-2 and TRBJ1-2; 10 nucleotides align to TRBD1. V lost 4 bases, J lost 7 bases, and 3 bases stayed unmatched. The germline V gene has CDR1 SGHTA and CDR2 FQGNSA. The CDR3 has 13 amino acids. CDR3 protein: CASSYRDRGGYTF. The CDR3, as DNA: TGTGCCAGCAGCTACCGGGACAGGGGTGGCTACACCTTC.

This clone was found once. The chain is built from TRBV21-1 and TRBJ2-5; the table assigns TRBD2, which was not confirmed against the DNA. TRBV21-1 constitutes a pseudogene. The CDR3 loop spans 18 amino acids. CDR3 sequence (DNA): TGTGCCAGCATAGACTTTTCTGAGACTAGCGGCCCGCAAGAGACCCAGTACTTC. It codes for CASIDFSETSGPQETQYF.

The V gene is TRBV5-1, the J gene TRBJ2-2, with D possibly being TRBD1 (5 bases). V lost 5 bases, J lost 0 bases, and 8 bases lay in between. The CDR3 has 14 amino acids. From germline, CDR1 is SGHRS and CDR2 YFSETQ. CDR3 nucleotide sequence: TGCGCCAGCAGGGACACCTCGAACACCGGGGAGCTGTTTTTT. It specifies CASRDTSNTGELFF.

This chain connects TRBV3-1 (or the pseudogene TRBV3-2) to TRBJ2-5; a weak D match, TRBD2 (6 bases). V lost 4 bases to trimming and J lost 5 bases, with 11 bases between them. Germline V gene data show CDR1 as LGHDT and CDR2 as YNNKEL (reference sequence). The CDR3 is made up of 13 amino acids. CDR3 coding DNA: TGTGCCAGCAGCCCCGACAGCGGGGAGACCCAGTACTTC. It encodes CASSPDSGETQYF.

The chain links TRBV18 to TRBJ2-5; 9 nucleotides line up with TRBD1. Unmatched junction bases numbered 9, after V lost 3 bases and J lost 4 bases. Germline V lookup: CDR1 KGHSH, CDR2 LQKENI. The CDR3 consists of 16 residues. The CDR3 loop is CASSPWIGQGIETQYF. The CDR3 coding sequence is TGTGCCAGCTCACCTTGGATAGGACAGGGGATAGAGACCCAGTACTTC.

The chain employs TRBV25-1 and TRBJ2-3; 8 nucleotides match TRBD2. Germline V lookup: CDR1 MGHDK, CDR2 SYGVNS. The length of the CDR3 is 14 residues. Trimming cost V 6 bases and J 2 bases; bases outside gene matches: 4. The CDR3 DNA reads TGTGCCAGCAGGGTAGCGGGGAACACAGATACGCAGTATTTT. Translated: CASRVAGNTDTQYF.

The rearrangement uses TRBV7-2 and TRBJ1-2, with D possibly matching TRBD1 (6 bases). There are 15 residues in the CDR3. Germline V CDR1 and CDR2: SGHTA, FQGNSA. V was trimmed by 1 base and J by 5 bases, leaving 14 bases between them. The DNA for the CDR3 is TGTGCCAGCAGCTTAGTTGGGGGCGCCATGTATGGCTACACCTTC. This codes for CASSLVGGAMYGYTF.

This sequence joins TRBV3-1 (or the pseudogene TRBV3-2) and TRBJ2-3; D is undetermined. Germline CDR1 is LGHDT and CDR2 is YNNKEL (reference sequence). The ends were cut back, 4 bases at V and 2 bases at J, with 13 bases in the middle. This CDR3 has 15 residues. The CDR3 spells CASSLSQEDTDTQYF. CDR3 DNA: TGTGCCAGCAGCCTCTCCCAGGAAGACACAGATACGCAGTATTTT.

This clone was seen just once. The gene calls are TRBV6-5 and TRBJ2-2; D may be TRBD2 (5 bases). V was pared by 4 bases and J by 6 bases, with 15 bases between. The CDR3 has 15 amino acids. Germline V lookup: CDR1 MNHEY, CDR2 SVGAGI. CDR3 nucleotide sequence: TGTGCCAGCAGTTGGGGAGCGCACCAACCCGGGGAGCTGTTTTTT. Encoded protein: CASSWGAHQPGELFF.

The chain links TRBV9 to TRBJ2-1, with 8 positions matching TRBD2. The CDR3 extends over 14 amino acids. CDR1 is SGDLS, CDR2 YYNGEE, per germline. With 5 bases clipped from V and 4 bases from J, the junction kept 5 bases outside the gene matches. CDR3 DNA sequence: TGTGCCAGCAGTCCTAGCGGGTCTTACAATGAGCAGTTCTTC. Its translation: CASSPSGSYNEQFF.

The chain is built from TRBV30 and TRBJ2-1; a possible D gene is TRBD2 (7 bases). This CDR3 contains 14 residues. With 3 bases removed from V and 3 bases from J, the gap between germline ends came to 12 bases. CDR1 and CDR2 (germline): GTSNPN, SVGIG (reference sequence). This chain's CDR3 is CAWSRGGGYNEQFF. The CDR3 bases are TGTGCCTGGAGCAGAGGGGGGGGCTACAATGAGCAGTTCTTC.